One sample yielded the 17 T cell receptor beta chains listed below, sequenced in a study of T cell repertoires in cytomegalovirus infection (dated by TCRdb to about 2019). Sequenced on an Illumina HiSeq 1500. The raw public data were reprocessed by TCRdb itself: fastp quality trimming at Q25, MiXCR clonotype calling, in-frame beta chains only. When rows share a CDR3 protein, they turn into one entry using the most common DNA and genes. The sample contains some 150,000 distinct CDR3 sequences, 5.5% to 7% of them found a single time. About a sixth of the sample is held by the ten biggest clonotypes. Input material: PBMCs. All receptors derive from a human donor in good health (CMV status not recorded). Some clones in this sample may be carry-over from other donors' samples.

This clonotype was observed many times. A junction boundary mismatches the germline segment, possibly from a read error. The rearrangement uses TRBV19 and TRBJ2-3; 9 bases match TRBD2. The CDR3 has 12 residues. Germline V lookup: CDR1 LNHDA, CDR2 SQIVND (reference sequence). The chain's CDR3 is CASSMGTSGSSF. CDR3 coding DNA: TGTGCCAGTAGTATGGGAACTAGCGGGTCCTCTTTT.

This clonotype was counted many times. The J gene is TRBJ2-1, the V gene TRBV25-1; TRBD2 matches 8 bases. Germline CDR1 and CDR2: MGHDK and SYGVNS. The ends lost 2 bases at V and 4 bases at J; junction bases unmatched: 7. The CDR3 extends over 16 amino acids. The CDR3 sequence is CASSEVGGGLYNEQFF. The CDR3 DNA sequence: TGTGCCAGCAGTGAAGTTGGCGGGGGGCTTTACAATGAGCAGTTCTTC.

This clonotype was seen ten or more times. The chain links TRBV12-3 or TRBV12-4 to TRBJ2-3, with D perhaps being TRBD1 or TRBD2 (5 bases each). V was cut by 6 bases and J by 4 bases, with 11 bases left in between. This CDR3 region has 13 residues. CDR3 sequence: CASSFRDPDTQYF. CDR3 sequence (DNA): TGTGCCAGCAGCTTCCGGGACCCAGATACGCAGTATTTT.

The chain couples TRBV7-2 to TRBJ2-7; 11 nucleotides match TRBD2. This CDR3 has 18 amino acids. V gave up 1 base and J gave up 0 bases; unmatched junction bases: 8. The germline V gene encodes CDR1 SGHTA and CDR2 FQGNSA. Here the CDR3 DNA reads TGTGCCAGCAGCTTAGGGCTAGCGGGAGGCCAGAGCTCCTACGAGCAGTACTTC. Amino acid sequence: CASSLGLAGGQSSYEQYF. The full variable domain, its missing parts supplied by reference TRBV7-2 and TRBJ2-7, is GAGVSQSPSNKVTEKGKDVELRCDPISGHTALYWYRQSLGQGLEFLIYFQGNSAPDKSGLPSDRFSAERTGGSVSTLTIQRTQQEDSAVYLCASSLGLAGGQSSYEQYFGPGTRLTVT.

This clonotype was seen many times. V gene TRBV7-2 combines with J gene TRBJ2-3, with TRBD2 matching over 7 bases. Germline V gene sequence: CDR1 SGHTA, CDR2 FQGNSA. The CDR3 runs to 16 residues. V shed 2 bases and J 5 bases; nucleotides not matched to a gene: 10. The CDR3: CASSLSGPSGGDTQYF. CDR3 DNA: TGTGCCAGCAGCTTATCCGGGCCTTCGGGAGGAGATACGCAGTATTTT.

The chain couples TRBV19 to TRBJ1-5, with D possibly TRBD1 on 5 matching bases. V lost 3 bases and J lost 1, with 13 bases in between. The CDR3 is 16 residues long. Germline V lookup: CDR1 LNHDA, CDR2 SQIVND (reference sequence). The CDR3 spells CASSIGRDRSNQPQHF. CDR3 in DNA: TGTGCCAGTAGTATTGGCCGAGACAGAAGCAATCAGCCCCAGCATTTT. Together with reference TRBV19 and TRBJ1-5, the CDR3 gives the full variable domain: DGGITQSPKYLFRKEGQNVTLSCEQNLNHDAMYWYRQDPGQGLRLIYYSQIVNDFQKGDIAEGYSVSREKKESFPLTVTSAQKNPTAFYLCASSIGRDRSNQPQHFGDGTRLSIL.

This clonotype has a handful of counts. The gene calls are TRBV7-6 and TRBJ1-3; D gene ambiguous. V lost 3 bases to trimming and J lost 0 bases, with 6 bases between them. The CDR3 is 14 residues long. Germline CDR1 and CDR2: SGHVS and FNYEAQ. CDR3: CASSLDFSGNTIYF. CDR3 nucleotides: TGTGCCAGCAGCTTGGACTTCTCTGGAAACACCATATATTTT.

This clonotype was observed a handful of times. The rearrangement joins TRBV9 to TRBJ2-3; D may be TRBD2 (6 bases). Trimming stripped 0 bases from V and 6 bases from J, with 17 bases between. The CDR3 loop spans 16 amino acids. Germline CDR1 SGDLS, CDR2 YYNGEE. Here the CDR3 reads CASSVGDSGGSDTQYF. CDR3 in DNA: TGTGCCAGCAGCGTAGGCGATAGCGGTGGGTCGGATACGCAGTATTTT.

This clonotype appeared many times. The chain employs TRBV11-2 and TRBJ1-1; no clear D. Per the germline V gene, CDR1 is SGHAT and CDR2 is FQNNGV. V was shortened by 2 bases and J by 0 bases, with 7 bases between the two germline ends. This CDR3 region has 14 residues. As DNA, the CDR3 is TGTGCCAGCAGCTTAAAGCCGCTGAACACTGAAGCTTTCTTT. This translates into CASSLKPLNTEAFF.

The table lists this clonotype with many counts. The V call is TRBV6-2 or TRBV6-3, the J call TRBJ2-2; 7 nucleotides agree with TRBD2. The CDR3 length is 17 residues. The V and J ends lost 6 bases and 3 bases, in that order; junction bases with no gene match: 13. Germline V CDR1 and CDR2: MNHEY, SVGEGT. The CDR3 is CASSRGSTGRHTGELFF. The CDR3, as DNA: TGTGCCAGCAGCCGGGGATCGACCGGGAGGCACACCGGGGAGCTGTTTTTT.

Ten or more counts support this clonotype. The V and J genes are TRBV20-1 and TRBJ1-2; maybe TRBD1 (5 bases). Per germline, CDR1 DFQATT and CDR2 SNEGSKA (reference sequence). The CDR3 has 12 residues. V lost 1 base, J lost 4 bases, and 7 bases lay in between. This chain's CDR3 is CSARVGVYGYTF. CDR3 coding DNA: TGCAGTGCTAGAGTGGGGGTCTATGGCTACACCTTC.

This clonotype appeared many times. DNA of the CDR3: TGTGCCAGCAGCTTAGTGAGCCCCAGGGATAATAATTCACCCCTCCACTTT. Protein: CASSLVSPRDNNSPLHF. The chain is built from TRBV7-8 and TRBJ1-6; D is possibly TRBD1 (5 bases). The CDR3 is 17 amino acids. Looked up from germline, CDR1 is SGHVS and CDR2 is FQNEAQ. V was clipped by 1 base and J by 5 bases, with 15 bases between them.

The rearrangement joins TRBV7-3 to TRBJ1-6, with TRBD1 matching 7 bases. V was clipped by 5 bases and J by 8 bases; unmatched bases: 6. This CDR3 comprises 14 residues. Per the germline V gene, CDR1 is SGHTA and CDR2 is FQGTGA. CDR3 nucleotides: TGTGCCAGCAGCCCCTCAGGGGGTTATTCACCCCTCCACTTT. Translating gives CASSPSGGYSPLHF.

A few counts support this clonotype. The chain employs TRBV28 and TRBJ1-4; D ambiguous. Trimming pared 7 bases from V and 4 bases from J, leaving 10 bases between. In germline, CDR1 is MDHEN, CDR2 SYDVKM. This CDR3 region has 13 residues. The CDR3 DNA reads as TGTGCCAGCACGTCAGGATATAATGAAAAACTGTTTTTT. Translated, it gives CASTSGYNEKLFF.

This clonotype was detected ten times or more. V is TRBV28 and J is TRBJ2-6; D unresolved. Germline-derived CDR1 and CDR2 are MDHEN and SYDVKM. The V end lost 6 bases, the J end lost 0 bases, and 9 bases lay between the germline ends. The CDR3 contains 15 residues. The CDR3 region has the DNA TGTGCCAGCAGCCCGCAGGTCTCTGGGGCCAACGTCCTGACTTTC. It codes for CASSPQVSGANVLTF.

This clonotype was recorded at least ten times. The chain uses TRBV6-2 or TRBV6-3 and TRBJ2-7; D is possibly TRBD1 (6 bases). Per germline, CDR1 MNHEY and CDR2 SVGEGT. This CDR3 comprises 19 residues. V was trimmed by 6 bases and J by 5 bases, leaving 32 bases between them. CDR3 in DNA: TGTGCCAGCAGCCCCGTCCCTTGGGACACCAGAGTCCTAACTCACGAGCAGTACTTC. Protein product: CASSPVPWDTRVLTHEQYF.

At least ten counts were recorded for this clonotype. The chain recombines TRBV7-2 with TRBJ1-2; D gene unclear. Trimming cost V 1 base and J 0 bases, with 3 bases left between them. Germline CDR1 is SGHTA and CDR2 is FQGNSA. The CDR3 runs 13 residues. CDR3 in amino acids: CASSLDPNYGYTF. The CDR3, as DNA: TGTGCCAGCAGCTTAGACCCTAACTATGGCTACACCTTC.